A single sample is the source of the 9 T cell receptor beta chains below, sequenced in a study of T cells in localized non-small cell lung cancer. Generated by immunoSEQ multiplex PCR, the TCRdb table keeps only in-frame clones and is missing some. The table lists some 25,000 clones, about 90% of them singletons. The sequences come from peripheral blood, collected before any cancer treatment. These receptors all stem from a male donor at least 60 years old with stage II squamous cell lung carcinoma.

The V call is TRBV5-1, the J call TRBJ2-3; 14 bases are a match to TRBD2. V was clipped by 4 bases and J by 4 bases; unmatched bases: 11. CDR3 size: 18 residues. Germline CDR1 and CDR2: SGHRS and YFSETQ. CDR3 residues: CASSPGLAGGVSADTQYF. CDR3 coding DNA: TGCGCCAGCAGCCCAGGACTAGCGGGAGGAGTTTCGGCAGATACGCAGTATTTT.

V usage is TRBV7-2 and J usage is TRBJ1-4; TRBD1 aligns across 8 bases. Unmatched junction bases numbered 4, after V lost 2 bases and J lost 2 bases. This CDR3 has 16 amino acids. Germline CDR1 is SGHTA and CDR2 is FQGNSA. The CDR3 loop reads CASSLLQGGTNEKLFF. The CDR3 region has the DNA TGTGCCAGCAGCTTACTACAGGGGGGGACTAATGAAAAACTGTTTTTT.

This chain links TRBV5-6 with TRBJ1-1, with a tentative D call TRBD1 (5 bases). Germline values: CDR1 SGHDT, CDR2 YYEEEE. Trimming removed 0 bases from V and 11 bases from J, with 14 bases in between. CDR3 length: 13 amino acids. CDR3 residues: CASSLATAVSAFF. In DNA, the CDR3 is TGTGCCAGCAGCTTGGCGACAGCAGTTTCCGCTTTCTTT.

CDR3 region: CASSNRQGVYGTEAFF. DNA of the CDR3: TGTGCCAGCAGCAACCGACAGGGTGTATATGGCACTGAAGCTTTCTTT. V usage is TRBV7-2 and J usage is TRBJ1-1; 7 bases align to TRBD1. The junction had 13 bases not matched to a gene; V was cut back by 5 bases and J by 4 bases. The CDR3 is made up of 16 amino acids. CDR1 and CDR2 from the germline V gene are SGHTA and FQGNSA.

This clone was seen just once. This rearrangement joins TRBV9 to TRBJ2-1; a possible D gene is TRBD1 (5 bases). CDR1 SGDLS and CDR2 YYNGEE come from the germline V gene. This CDR3 comprises 16 residues. V was clipped by 0 bases and J by 4 bases, with 14 bases between them. CDR3 sequence: CASSVVPGKGYNEQFF. CDR3 DNA: TGTGCCAGCAGCGTAGTTCCAGGGAAAGGTTACAATGAGCAGTTCTTC. Full variable domain (missing parts from reference TRBV9 and TRBJ2-1): DSGVTQTPKHLITATGQRVTLRCSPRSGDLSVYWYQQSLDQGLQFLIQYYNGEERAKGNILERFSAQQFPDLHSELNLSSLELGDSALYFCASSVVPGKGYNEQFFGPGTRLTVL.

This chain links TRBV4-1 with TRBJ1-2, with a tentative D call TRBD1 (5 bases). Trimming cost V 1 base and J 5 bases, with 11 bases left between them. In germline, CDR1 is MGHRA, CDR2 YSYEKL. The CDR3 sequence is 14 residues long. For the CDR3, the DNA is TGCGCCAGCAGCCAAGGGGGGGGGAGGTATGGCTACACCTTC. It yields the protein CASSQGGGRYGYTF.

J is TRBJ2-1 and V is TRBV28, with 12 bases fitting TRBD2. CDR1 and CDR2 from the germline V gene are MDHEN and SYDVKM. V lost 7 bases and J lost 9; bases outside the gene matches: 7. The CDR3 runs 14 residues. CDR3 sequence reads: CASTLGLAGGEQFF. The CDR3 DNA reads TGTGCCAGCACCCTGGGACTAGCGGGTGGTGAGCAGTTCTTC. Based on the CDR3 plus reference TRBV28 and TRBJ2-1, the full variable domain is DVKVTQSSRYLVKRTGEKVFLECVQDMDHENMFWYRQDPGLGLRLIYFSYDVKMKEKGDIPEGYSVSREKKERFSLILESASTNQTSMYLCASTLGLAGGEQFFGPGTRLTVL.

The J gene is TRBJ2-2, the V gene TRBV11-3, with no clear D. The germline V gene has CDR1 SGHNT and CDR2 YENEEA. This CDR3 contains 14 residues. Deletions cut 0 bases from V and 1 base from J, with 3 bases between. CDR3 DNA sequence: TGTGCCAGCAGCTTAGATCAGAACACCGGGGAGCTGTTTTTT. Amino acids: CASSLDQNTGELFF.

This chain connects TRBV28 to TRBJ1-2; D is unresolved. The V end lost 3 bases, the J end lost 4 bases, and 6 bases lay between the germline ends. The germline V gene encodes CDR1 MDHEN and CDR2 SYDVKM. The CDR3 has 12 residues. CDR3 region: CASSLTLYGYTF. DNA of the CDR3: TGTGCCAGCAGTTTGACTCTCTATGGCTACACCTTC.